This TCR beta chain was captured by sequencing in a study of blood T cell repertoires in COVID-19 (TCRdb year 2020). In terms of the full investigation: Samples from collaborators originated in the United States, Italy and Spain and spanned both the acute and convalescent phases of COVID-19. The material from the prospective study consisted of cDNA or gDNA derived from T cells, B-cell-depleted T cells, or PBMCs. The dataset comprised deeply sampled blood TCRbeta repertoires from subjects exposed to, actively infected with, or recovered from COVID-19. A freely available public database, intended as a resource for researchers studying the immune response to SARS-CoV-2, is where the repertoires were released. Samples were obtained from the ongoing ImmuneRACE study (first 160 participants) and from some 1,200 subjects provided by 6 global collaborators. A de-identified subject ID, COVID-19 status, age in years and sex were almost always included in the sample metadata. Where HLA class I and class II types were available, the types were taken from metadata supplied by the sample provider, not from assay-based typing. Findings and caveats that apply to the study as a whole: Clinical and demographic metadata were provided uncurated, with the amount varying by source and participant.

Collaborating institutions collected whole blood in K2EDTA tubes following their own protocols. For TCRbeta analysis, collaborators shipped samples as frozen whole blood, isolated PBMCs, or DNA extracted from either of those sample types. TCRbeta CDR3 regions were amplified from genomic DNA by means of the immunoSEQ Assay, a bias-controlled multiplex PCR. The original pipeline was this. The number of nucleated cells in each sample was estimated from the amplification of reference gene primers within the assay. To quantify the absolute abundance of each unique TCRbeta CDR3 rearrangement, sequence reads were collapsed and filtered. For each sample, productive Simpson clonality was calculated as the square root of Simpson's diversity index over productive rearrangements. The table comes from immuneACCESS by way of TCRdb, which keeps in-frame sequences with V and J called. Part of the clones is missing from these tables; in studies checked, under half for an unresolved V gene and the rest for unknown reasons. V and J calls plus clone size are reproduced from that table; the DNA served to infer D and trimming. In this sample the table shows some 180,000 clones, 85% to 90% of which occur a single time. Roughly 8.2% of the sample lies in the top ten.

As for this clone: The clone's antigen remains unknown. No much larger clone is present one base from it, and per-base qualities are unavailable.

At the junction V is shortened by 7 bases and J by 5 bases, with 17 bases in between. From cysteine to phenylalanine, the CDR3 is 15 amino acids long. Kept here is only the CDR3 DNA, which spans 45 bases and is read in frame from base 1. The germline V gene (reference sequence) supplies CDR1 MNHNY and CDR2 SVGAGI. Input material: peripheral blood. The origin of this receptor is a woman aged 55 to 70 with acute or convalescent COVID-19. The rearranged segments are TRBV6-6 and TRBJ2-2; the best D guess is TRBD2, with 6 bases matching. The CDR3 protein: CASTYRRGVTGELFF. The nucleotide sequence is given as TGTGCCAGCACCTACCGGCGGGGTGTGACCGGGGAGCTGTTTTTT.